This is a list of T cell receptor beta chains from one sample in a study of patients and donors after allogeneic stem cell transplantation. From the RT-PCR reads, TCRdb called clonotypes with MiXCR, one entry per CDR3 protein. The data contain roughly 880,000 distinct CDR3 sequences, approximately 19% of them singletons. The sample taken for sequencing was blood, either unsorted or a sorted T cell fraction (not recorded which). Source of these receptors: a human donor who was either an allogeneic HSCT recipient or a stem cell or donor lymphocyte infusion donor (not recorded which). It is not recorded whose cells these are; they may come from a transplant donor. CDR3s include the opening cysteine and the closing phenylalanine or tryptophan. The order of the fields is V gene, J gene, CDR3 protein.

TRBV5-1	TRBJ2-3	CASSPETGVTDTQYF
TRBV5-1	TRBJ2-2	CASSWNTGQLFTGELFF
TRBV24-1	TRBJ2-2	CATSPAGYTGELFF
TRBV5-1	TRBJ1-2	CASSLDRANYGYTF
TRBV15	TRBJ1-4	CATSRDTALNEKLFF
TRBV15	TRBJ2-2	CATSRVVGLAGNTGELFF
TRBV20-1	TRBJ2-1	CSASDSGANEQFF
TRBV7-6	TRBJ1-6	CASSPRPGQGASPLHF
TRBV7-3	TRBJ2-2	CASSASRDRANTGELFF
TRBV24-1	TRBJ2-3	CATSKAGGLADTQYF
TRBV11-2	TRBJ1-2	CASSQTGGFSNYGYTF
TRBV12-3/TRBV12-4	TRBJ2-7	CASSLASSTYEQYF
TRBV7-9	TRBJ2-7	CASSVAGERAYEQYF
TRBV6-4	TRBJ1-2	CASSTDPWTGANYGYTF
TRBV6-5	TRBJ1-2	CASSYSGQGSYGYTF
TRBV7-9	TRBJ2-2	CASRIQGANTGELFF
TRBV5-1	TRBJ2-3	CASTQGKPTDTQYF
TRBV12-5	TRBJ2-2	CASGLLTGELFF
TRBV12-3/TRBV12-4	TRBJ2-5	CASRPGQGGETQYF
TRBV20-1	TRBJ1-1	CSAEPGGRNTEAFF
TRBV25-1	TRBJ2-1	CASTRRGLVDEQFF
TRBV6-2/TRBV6-3	TRBJ2-1	CASSHQDRGEQFF
TRBV30	TRBJ2-2	CAWTRSYTGELFF
TRBV7-2	TRBJ2-3	CASSLDRVSDTQYF
TRBV6-1	TRBJ1-6	CASSPGGVGNSPLHF
TRBV20-1	TRBJ2-1	CSAKLGTSYNEQFF
TRBV5-1	TRBJ2-5	CASSRGASGLQETQYF
TRBV6-5	TRBJ2-3	CASSLGGQPWDTQYF
TRBV9	TRBJ2-5	CASSIEVTQETQYF
TRBV20-1	TRBJ1-5	CSASSGQGNQPQHF
TRBV20-1	TRBJ1-1	CSAHGDRREAFF
TRBV10-3	TRBJ1-3	CAISVPVAGATGNTIYF
TRBV12-3/TRBV12-4	TRBJ1-2	CASSLALRGSRDYGYTF
TRBV5-6	TRBJ2-6	CASSLVGRGSGANVLTF
TRBV6-5	TRBJ1-2	CASSWRRSIVNYGYTF
TRBV5-6	TRBJ2-7	CASSLFVTGSTYEQYF
TRBV18	TRBJ2-7	CASSVTGDGSYEQYF
TRBV5-6	TRBJ2-1	CASSSDRVVQREQFF
TRBV12-3/TRBV12-4	TRBJ1-6	CASRSPGGGNSPLHF
TRBV28	TRBJ1-2	CASSRKLGTGDGYTF
TRBV5-1	TRBJ1-2	CASSSGANYGYTF
TRBV10-3	TRBJ1-6	CAISEEGYASPLHF